Listed below are T cell receptor beta chains from one sample, sequenced in a study of T cells in narcolepsy. This table comes from immunoSEQ multiplex PCR, and its TCRdb copy is limited to in-frame clones, with some not included. There are roughly 30,000 clones in the sample; roughly 77% occur only once, and 2.3% lies in the top ten. The sample was memory (CD45RA-) CD4+ T cells from blood. All receptors derive from a human donor in good health. Both conserved end residues are part of each CDR3. D genes are given only for firm matches. The size of a clone is reported for some rows only, either as once, few or many, or as a class for expanded clones.

d_call | j_call | v_call | clone_size | cdr3_aa | cdr3_nt
TRBD1 | TRBJ1-1 | TRBV29-1 | NA | CSVAPGTGVKQAFF | TGCAGCGTTGCACCCGGGACAGGCGTTAAACAAGCTTTCTTT
TRBD1 | TRBJ2-5 | TRBV5-1 | NA | CASRTAGTGAETQYF | TGCGCCAGCAGGACAGCCGGGACAGGGGCGGAGACCCAGTACTTC
TRBD2 | TRBJ2-3 | TRBV27 | NA | CASKLGGGARGDTQYF | TGTGCCAGCAAATTGGGCGGGGGGGCCCGCGGAGATACGCAGTATTTT
TRBD1 | TRBJ1-1 | TRBV30 | NA | CAWTNLRQGGNEAFF | TGTGCCTGGACTAACCTACGACAGGGGGGAAATGAAGCTTTCTTT
TRBD1 | TRBJ1-4 | TRBV5-6 | NA | CASSGLQGKEKLFF | TGTGCCAGCAGCGGGTTACAGGGGAAGGAAAAACTGTTTTTT
NA | TRBJ1-1 | TRBV6-5 | NA | CASSSLGGNTEAFF | TGTGCCAGCAGTTCGTTAGGAGGGAACACTGAAGCTTTCTTT
NA | TRBJ1-1 | TRBV6-5 | once | CASSSGTTNTEAFF | TGTGCCAGCAGTAGTGGGACTACGAACACTGAAGCTTTCTTT
TRBD1 | TRBJ1-1 | TRBV28 | NA | CASGQGALNTEAFF | TGTGCCAGTGGGCAGGGGGCTCTTAACACTGAAGCTTTCTTT
NA | TRBJ2-5 | TRBV28 | NA | CASKDGETQYF | TGTGCCAGCAAGGACGGAGAGACCCAGTACTTC
NA | TRBJ1-1 | TRBV7-8 | few | CASSFLDENTEAFF | TGTGCCAGCAGCTTTCTTGACGAGAACACTGAAGCTTTCTTT
TRBD2 | TRBJ2-3 | TRBV10-1 | NA | CASSSSGGSADTQYF | TGCGCCAGCAGTTCTAGCGGGGGGTCGGCAGATACGCAGTATTTT
TRBD1 | TRBJ1-4 | TRBV4-2 | NA | CASSQKSGGENEKLFF | TGTGCCAGCAGCCAAAAATCAGGGGGGGAAAATGAAAAACTGTTTTTT
TRBD1 | TRBJ1-1 | TRBV14 | once | CASSRRTGMNTEAFF | TGTGCCAGCAGCCGACGGACAGGGATGAACACTGAAGCTTTCTTT
NA | TRBJ1-1 | TRBV20-1 | NA | CRGTGGTEAFF | TGCAGGGGGACTGGGGGAACTGAAGCTTTCTTT
NA | TRBJ2-7 | TRBV4-1 | NA | CASSQVAQGKGGEQYF | TGCGCCAGCAGCCAAGTGGCCCAGGGGAAAGGAGGCGAGCAGTACTTC
NA | TRBJ1-5 | TRBV4-1 | NA | CASSQEGVSNNQPQHF | TGCGCCAGCAGCCAAGAAGGGGTTTCCAATAATCAGCCCCAGCATTTT